This TCR beta chain was sequenced for a study of blood T cell repertoires in COVID-19. The wider study: The United States, Italy and Spain provided the acute and convalescent COVID-19 samples. From T cells, B-cell-depleted T cells, or PBMCs came the material, which was cDNA or gDNA.

Per the germline V gene, CDR1 is SGHNT and CDR2 is YYREEE (reference sequence). The CDR3 loop spans 14 amino acids. V lost 2 bases to trimming and J lost 10 bases; unmatched junction nucleotides: 9. Original analysis: Reference gene primer amplification gave nucleated cell count estimates. The method was immunoSEQ multiplex PCR; TCRdb's version includes in-frame clones alone and lacks a portion of them. The V and J calls and clone size were taken over from that table, and D and trimming were inferred from the DNA. The sample consists of approximately 260,000 clones, 80% to 90% of them appearing once.

Sequencing used peripheral blood. The chain has TRBV5-4 and TRBJ2-1; TRBD1 aligns across 7 bases. This TCR came from a woman aged 70-85 years with COVID-19, enrolled during active disease. The CDR3 spells CASSFEGARQEQFF. The CDR3 DNA follows: TGTGCCAGCAGCTTCGAGGGGGCGCGACAGGAGCAGTTCTTC.